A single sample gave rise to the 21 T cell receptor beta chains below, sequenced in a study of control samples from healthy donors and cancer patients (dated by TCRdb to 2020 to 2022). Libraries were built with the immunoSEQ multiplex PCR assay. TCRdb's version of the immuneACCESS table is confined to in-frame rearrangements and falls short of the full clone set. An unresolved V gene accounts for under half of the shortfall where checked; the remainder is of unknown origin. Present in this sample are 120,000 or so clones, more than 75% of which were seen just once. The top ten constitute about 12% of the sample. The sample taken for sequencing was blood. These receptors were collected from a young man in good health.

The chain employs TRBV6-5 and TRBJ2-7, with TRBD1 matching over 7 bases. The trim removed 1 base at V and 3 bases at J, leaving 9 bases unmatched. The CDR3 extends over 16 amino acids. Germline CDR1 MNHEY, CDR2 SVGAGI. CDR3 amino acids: CASSYYAWDRNYEQYF. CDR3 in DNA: TGTGCCAGCAGTTACTATGCATGGGACAGAAACTACGAGCAGTACTTC.

The CDR3 sequence is CASRSPGTLNYGYTF. CDR3 sequence (DNA): TGTGCCAGCAGGTCACCTGGGACACTAAACTATGGCTACACCTTC. The rearrangement uses TRBV28 and TRBJ1-2, with TRBD1 as a possible D gene (6 bases). The CDR3 loop spans 15 amino acids. V lost 6 bases and J 2 bases, leaving 16 bases between the germline ends. CDR1 and CDR2 from the germline V gene are MDHEN and SYDVKM.

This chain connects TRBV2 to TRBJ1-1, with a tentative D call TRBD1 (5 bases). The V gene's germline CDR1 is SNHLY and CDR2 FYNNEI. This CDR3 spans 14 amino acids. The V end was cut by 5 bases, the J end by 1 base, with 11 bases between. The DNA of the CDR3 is TGTGCCAGCAGTTCCCAGGGAGGGAACACTGAAGCTTTCTTT. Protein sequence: CASSSQGGNTEAFF.

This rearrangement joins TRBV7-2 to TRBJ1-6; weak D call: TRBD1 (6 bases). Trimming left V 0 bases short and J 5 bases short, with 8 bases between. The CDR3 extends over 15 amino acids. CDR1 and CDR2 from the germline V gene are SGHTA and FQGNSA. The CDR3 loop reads CASSLATGNNSPLHF. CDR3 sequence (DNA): TGTGCCAGCAGCTTAGCGACAGGCAATAATTCACCCCTCCACTTT.

The CDR3 bases are TGTGCCAGCAGTGAATCGCGGGCGGGGGCCAACGTCCTGACTTTC. It yields the protein CASSESRAGANVLTF. V usage is TRBV25-1 and J usage is TRBJ2-6, with D possibly matching TRBD2 (5 bases). Trimming took 1 base from V and 4 from J, leaving 8 bases between them. CDR3 length: 15 residues. Germline lookup yields CDR1 MGHDK and CDR2 SYGVNS.

In DNA, the CDR3 is TGTGCCAGCAGTGAAGAACGGATCTATAATTCACCCCTCCACTTT. Protein product: CASSEERIYNSPLHF. The chain employs TRBV2 and TRBJ1-6; D is ambiguous. Germline CDR1 SNHLY, CDR2 FYNNEI. This CDR3 region has 15 residues. Trimming left V 1 base short and J 3 bases short, with 7 bases between.

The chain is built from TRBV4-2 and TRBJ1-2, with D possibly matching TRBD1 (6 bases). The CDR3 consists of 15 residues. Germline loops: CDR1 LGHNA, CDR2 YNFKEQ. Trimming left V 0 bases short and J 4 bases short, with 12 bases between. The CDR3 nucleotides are TGTGCCAGCAGCCAAGAGAGGGGGACATCCTATGGCTACACCTTC. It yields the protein CASSQERGTSYGYTF.

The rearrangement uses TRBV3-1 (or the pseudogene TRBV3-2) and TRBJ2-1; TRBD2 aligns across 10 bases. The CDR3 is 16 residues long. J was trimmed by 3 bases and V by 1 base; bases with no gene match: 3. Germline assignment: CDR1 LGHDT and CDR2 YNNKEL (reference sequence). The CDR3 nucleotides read TGTGCCAGCAGCCAAGTTACTAGCGGGGTCTACAATGAGCAGTTCTTC. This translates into CASSQVTSGVYNEQFF.

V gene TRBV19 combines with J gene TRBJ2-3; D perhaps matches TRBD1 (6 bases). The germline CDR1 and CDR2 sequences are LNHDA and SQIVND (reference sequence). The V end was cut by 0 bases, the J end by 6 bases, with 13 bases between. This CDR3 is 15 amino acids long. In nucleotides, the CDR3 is TGTGCCAGTAGTATAGAGGGCAGGGGTTTGGATACGCAGTATTTT. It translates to CASSIEGRGLDTQYF.

In DNA form, the CDR3 reads TGCGCCAGCAGCCTACGGGGAATTGAGAACACTGAAGCTTTCTTT. As protein: CASSLRGIENTEAFF. The rearrangement links TRBV4-1 to TRBJ1-1; D ambiguous. The V gene's germline CDR1 is MGHRA and CDR2 YSYEKL. V was shortened by 4 bases and J by 1 base, with 13 bases between the two germline ends. The CDR3 contains 15 residues.

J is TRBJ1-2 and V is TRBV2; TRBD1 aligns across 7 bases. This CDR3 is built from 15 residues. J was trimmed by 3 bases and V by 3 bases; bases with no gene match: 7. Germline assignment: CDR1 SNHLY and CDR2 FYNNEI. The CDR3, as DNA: TGTGCCAGCAGTGACGCCCGACAGGGACACTATGGCTACACCTTC. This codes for CASSDARQGHYGYTF. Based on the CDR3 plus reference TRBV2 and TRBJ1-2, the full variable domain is EPEVTQTPSHQVTQMGQEVILRCVPISNHLYFYWYRQILGQKVEFLVSFYNNEISEKSEIFDDQFSVERPDGSNFTLKIRSTKLEDSAMYFCASSDARQGHYGYTFGSGTRLTVV.

Here the CDR3 reads CASSLPGLYGYTF. The CDR3 DNA is TGTGCCAGCAGTTTACCTGGCCTCTATGGCTACACCTTC. This chain links TRBV28 with TRBJ1-2, with D uncertain. V lost 2 bases and J 4 bases, leaving 8 bases between the germline ends. Looked up from germline, CDR1 is MDHEN and CDR2 is SYDVKM. This CDR3 has 13 residues.

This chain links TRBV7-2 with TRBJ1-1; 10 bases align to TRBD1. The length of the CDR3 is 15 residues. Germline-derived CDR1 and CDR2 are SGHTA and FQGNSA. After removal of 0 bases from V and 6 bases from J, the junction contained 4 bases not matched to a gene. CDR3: CASSLAWTGGAEAFF. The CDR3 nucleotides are TGTGCCAGCAGCTTAGCGTGGACAGGGGGTGCTGAAGCTTTCTTT.

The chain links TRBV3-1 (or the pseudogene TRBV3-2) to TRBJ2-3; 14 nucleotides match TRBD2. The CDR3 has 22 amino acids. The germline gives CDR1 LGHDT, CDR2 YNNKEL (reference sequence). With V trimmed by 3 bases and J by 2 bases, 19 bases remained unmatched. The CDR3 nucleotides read TGTGCCAGCAGCCATCCCATACGACTAGCGGGGGGGCTGGCGAACCCCACAGATACGCAGTATTTT. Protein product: CASSHPIRLAGGLANPTDTQYF.

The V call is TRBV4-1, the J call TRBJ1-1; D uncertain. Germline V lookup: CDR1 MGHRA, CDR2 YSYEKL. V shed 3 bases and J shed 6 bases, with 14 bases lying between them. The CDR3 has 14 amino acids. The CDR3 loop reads CASSQADGLAEAFF. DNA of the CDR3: TGCGCCAGCAGCCAGGCAGACGGACTAGCTGAAGCTTTCTTT.

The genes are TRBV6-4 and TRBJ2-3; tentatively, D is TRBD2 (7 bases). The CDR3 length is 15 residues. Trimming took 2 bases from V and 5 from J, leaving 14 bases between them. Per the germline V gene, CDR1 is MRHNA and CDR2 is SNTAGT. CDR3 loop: CASSDTRGAGDTQYF. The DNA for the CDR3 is TGTGCCAGCAGTGACACCCGGGGGGCTGGAGATACGCAGTATTTT.

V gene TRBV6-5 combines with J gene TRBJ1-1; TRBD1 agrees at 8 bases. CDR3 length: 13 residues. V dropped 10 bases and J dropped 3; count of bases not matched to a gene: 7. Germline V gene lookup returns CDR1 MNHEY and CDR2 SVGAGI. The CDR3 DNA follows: TGTGCCATCGCAGGACAGGGAGACACTGAAGCTTTCTTT. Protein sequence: CAIAGQGDTEAFF.

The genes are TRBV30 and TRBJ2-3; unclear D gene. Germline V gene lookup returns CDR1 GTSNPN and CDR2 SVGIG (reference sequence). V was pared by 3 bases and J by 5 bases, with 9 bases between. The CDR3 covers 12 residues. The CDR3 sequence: CAWRNRLDTQYF. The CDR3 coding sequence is TGTGCCTGGAGAAACCGGTTAGATACGCAGTATTTT.

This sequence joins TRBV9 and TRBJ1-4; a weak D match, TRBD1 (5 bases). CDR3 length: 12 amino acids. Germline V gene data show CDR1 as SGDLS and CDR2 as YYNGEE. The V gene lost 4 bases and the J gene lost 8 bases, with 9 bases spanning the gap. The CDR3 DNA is TGTGCCAGCAGCCTAGGGGAGGAAAAACTGTTTTTT. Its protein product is CASSLGEEKLFF.

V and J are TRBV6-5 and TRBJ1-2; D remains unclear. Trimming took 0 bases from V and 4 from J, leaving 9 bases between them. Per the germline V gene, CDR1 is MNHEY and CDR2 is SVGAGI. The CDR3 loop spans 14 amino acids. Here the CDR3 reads CASSYSAVGYGYTF. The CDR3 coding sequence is TGTGCCAGCAGTTACTCCGCAGTAGGCTATGGCTACACCTTC.

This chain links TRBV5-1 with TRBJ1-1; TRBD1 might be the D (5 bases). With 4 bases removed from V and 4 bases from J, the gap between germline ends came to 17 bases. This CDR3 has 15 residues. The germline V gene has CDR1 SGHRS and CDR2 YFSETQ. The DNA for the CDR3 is TGCGCCAGCAGCCCGGTGAGGGGTGGTGGCACTGAAGCTTTCTTT. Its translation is CASSPVRGGGTEAFF.